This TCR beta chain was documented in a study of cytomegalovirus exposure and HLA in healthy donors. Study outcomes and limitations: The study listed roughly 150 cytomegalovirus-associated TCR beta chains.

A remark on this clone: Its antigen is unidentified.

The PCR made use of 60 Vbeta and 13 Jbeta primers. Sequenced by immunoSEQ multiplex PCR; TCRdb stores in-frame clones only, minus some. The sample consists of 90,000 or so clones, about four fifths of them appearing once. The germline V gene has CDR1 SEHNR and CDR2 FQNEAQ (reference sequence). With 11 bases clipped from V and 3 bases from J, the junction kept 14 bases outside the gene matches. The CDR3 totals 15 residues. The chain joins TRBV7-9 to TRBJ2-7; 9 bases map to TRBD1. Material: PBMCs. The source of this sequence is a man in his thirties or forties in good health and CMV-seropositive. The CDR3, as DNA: TGTGCCTCGGAGGCGGAGACAGGGGGTATCTACGAGCAGTACTTC. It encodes CASEAETGGIYEQYF.